This T cell receptor (beta chain) was recovered during a study of cytotoxic CD8 clonotypes in ibrutinib-treated CLL. Overall study context: Timing of response sample collection was a median around eleven months after treatment start, with a range of 6 to 36. Overall study findings and caveats: Against age-matched healthy donors, baseline clonality ran higher and tracked circulating CD8+ T-cell counts.

Worth noting for this clone: No antigen is known for it.

TCRdb keeps only in-frame clones here, not all; method: immunoSEQ multiplex PCR. The sample has around 150,000 clones, 70% to 90% seen once. This clonotype originated in a human donor with chronic lymphocytic leukemia. This specimen consisted of PBMCs, obtained at disease progression, from a patient treated with ibrutinib.

The CDR3 here is CAISDLVGYEQYF. As DNA, the CDR3 is TGTGCCATCAGTGACCTCGTGGGGTACGAGCAGTACTTC. The V call is TRBV10-3, the J call TRBJ2-7; D is ambiguous. Germline CDR1 is ENHRY and CDR2 is SYGVKD. The ends were cut back, 3 bases at V and 4 bases at J, with 10 bases in the middle. This CDR3 has 13 residues.